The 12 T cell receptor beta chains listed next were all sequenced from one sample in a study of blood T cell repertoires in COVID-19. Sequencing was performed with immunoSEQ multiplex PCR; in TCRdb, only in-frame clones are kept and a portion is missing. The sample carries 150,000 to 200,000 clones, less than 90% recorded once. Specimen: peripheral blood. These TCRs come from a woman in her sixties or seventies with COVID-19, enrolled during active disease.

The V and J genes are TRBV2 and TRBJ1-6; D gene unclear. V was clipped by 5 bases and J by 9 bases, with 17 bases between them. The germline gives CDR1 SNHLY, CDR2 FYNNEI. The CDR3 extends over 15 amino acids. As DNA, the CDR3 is TGTGCCAGCAGTCCGTATGAGGGCTCCGGTTCACCCCTCCACTTT. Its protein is CASSPYEGSGSPLHF.

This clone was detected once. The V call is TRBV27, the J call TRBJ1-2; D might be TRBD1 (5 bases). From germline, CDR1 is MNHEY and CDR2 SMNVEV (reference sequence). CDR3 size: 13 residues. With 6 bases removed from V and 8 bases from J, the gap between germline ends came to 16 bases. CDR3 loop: CASRRGGGLGYTF. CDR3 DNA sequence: TGTGCCAGCAGACGCGGGGGAGGGTTGGGCTACACCTTC.

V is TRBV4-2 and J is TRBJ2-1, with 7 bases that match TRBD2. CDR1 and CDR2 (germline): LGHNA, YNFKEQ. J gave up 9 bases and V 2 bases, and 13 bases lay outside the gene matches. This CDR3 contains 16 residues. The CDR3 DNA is TGTGCCAGCAGCCAAAGGCTTGCGACTAGCTCGGGTGAGCAGTTCTTC. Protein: CASSQRLATSSGEQFF.

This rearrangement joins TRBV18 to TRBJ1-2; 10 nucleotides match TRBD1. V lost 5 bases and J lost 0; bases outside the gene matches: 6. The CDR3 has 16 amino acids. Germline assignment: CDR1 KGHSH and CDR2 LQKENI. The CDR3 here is CASSSRQGAANYGYTF. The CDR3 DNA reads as TGTGCCAGCTCATCAAGACAGGGGGCTGCTAACTATGGCTACACCTTC. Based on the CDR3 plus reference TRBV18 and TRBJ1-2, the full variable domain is NAGVMQNPRHLVRRRGQEARLRCSPMKGHSHVYWYRQLPEEGLKFMVYLQKENIIDESGMPKERFSAEFPKEGPSILRIQQVVRGDSAAYFCASSSRQGAANYGYTFGSGTRLTVV.

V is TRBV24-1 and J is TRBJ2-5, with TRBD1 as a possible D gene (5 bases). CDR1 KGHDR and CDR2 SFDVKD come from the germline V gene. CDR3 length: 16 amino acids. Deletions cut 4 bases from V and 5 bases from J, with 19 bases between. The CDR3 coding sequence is TGTGCCACCAGTGACGCCGTATTGGGGCCGAGGGAGACCCAGTACTTC. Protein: CATSDAVLGPRETQYF.

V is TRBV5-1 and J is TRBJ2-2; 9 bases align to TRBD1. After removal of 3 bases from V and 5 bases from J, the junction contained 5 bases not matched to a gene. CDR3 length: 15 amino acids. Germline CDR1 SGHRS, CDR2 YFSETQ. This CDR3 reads CASSSPGTGTGELFF. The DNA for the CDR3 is TGCGCCAGCAGCTCTCCGGGGACAGGGACCGGGGAGCTGTTTTTT.

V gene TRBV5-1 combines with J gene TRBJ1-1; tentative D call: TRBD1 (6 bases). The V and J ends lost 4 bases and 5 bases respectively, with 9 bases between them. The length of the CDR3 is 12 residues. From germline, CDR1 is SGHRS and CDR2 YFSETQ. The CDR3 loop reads CASSQDRTEAFF. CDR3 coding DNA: TGCGCCAGCAGCCAAGACAGGACTGAAGCTTTCTTT.

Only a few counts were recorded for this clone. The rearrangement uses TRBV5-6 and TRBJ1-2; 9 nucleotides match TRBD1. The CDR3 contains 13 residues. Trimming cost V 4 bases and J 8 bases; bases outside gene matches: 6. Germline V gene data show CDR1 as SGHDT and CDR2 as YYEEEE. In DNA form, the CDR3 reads TGTGCCAGCAGCCCGCGGACAGGGGACGGCTACACCTTC. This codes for CASSPRTGDGYTF.

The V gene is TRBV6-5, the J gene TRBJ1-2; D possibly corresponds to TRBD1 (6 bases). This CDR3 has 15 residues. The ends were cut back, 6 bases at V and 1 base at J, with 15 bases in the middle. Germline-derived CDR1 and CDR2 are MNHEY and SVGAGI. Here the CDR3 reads CASSPGGAGNYGYTF. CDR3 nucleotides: TGTGCCAGCAGCCCGGGGGGGGCAGGTAACTATGGCTACACCTTC.

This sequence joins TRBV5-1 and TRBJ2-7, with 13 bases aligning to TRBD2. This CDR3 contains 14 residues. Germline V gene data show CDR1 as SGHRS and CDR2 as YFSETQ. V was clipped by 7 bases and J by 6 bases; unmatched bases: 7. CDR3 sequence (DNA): TGCGCCAGCCGCACCGGACTAGCGGGAGTCGAGCAGTACTTC. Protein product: CASRTGLAGVEQYF.

The CDR3 nucleotides are TGTGCCAGCAGCTTGGGGACAGTCAATCAGCCCCAGCATTTT. Protein: CASSLGTVNQPQHF. This chain uses TRBV5-5 with TRBJ1-5; a possible D gene is TRBD1 (6 bases). The CDR3 contains 14 residues. The V end lost 0 bases, the J end lost 3 bases, and 7 bases lay between the germline ends. Germline V gives CDR1 SGHKS, CDR2 YYEKEE (reference sequence).

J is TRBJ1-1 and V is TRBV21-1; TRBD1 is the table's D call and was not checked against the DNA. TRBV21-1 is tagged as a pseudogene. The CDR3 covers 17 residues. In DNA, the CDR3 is TGTGCCAGCAGCTCTAAAGGGACAGGGGGACCCTACACTGAAGCTTTCTTT. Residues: CASSSKGTGGPYTEAFF.